The clone carrying this T cell receptor (beta chain) came up once. This CDR3 region has 14 residues. V gave up 0 bases and J gave up 12 bases, with 16 bases separating them. Germline-derived CDR1 and CDR2 are SGHRS and YFSETQ. These data come from a study of blood T cell repertoires in COVID-19. Study-wide context: Samples came from the United States, Italy and Spain, spanning acute and convalescent COVID-19. T cells, B-cell-depleted T cells, or PBMCs provided the cDNA or gDNA that served as material.

Source study methods: Using reference gene primer amplification, nucleated cell counts were estimated. The data were produced by immunoSEQ multiplex PCR, yet TCRdb's version contains in-frame clones alone and is incomplete. V and J calls and clone size follow that table, whereas D and trimming were derived from the DNA. Altogether about 150,000 clones are present, about 86% being singletons, with the ten largest covering approximately 11%. V usage is TRBV5-1 and J usage is TRBJ2-1; the D gene is possibly TRBD2 (5 bases). Sequencing input: peripheral blood. The sequence came from an older man with active or convalescent COVID-19. The CDR3 region has the DNA TGCGCCAGCAGCTTGGAAGTCGCTCTGGCGGGGCAGTTCTTC. As protein: CASSLEVALAGQFF.